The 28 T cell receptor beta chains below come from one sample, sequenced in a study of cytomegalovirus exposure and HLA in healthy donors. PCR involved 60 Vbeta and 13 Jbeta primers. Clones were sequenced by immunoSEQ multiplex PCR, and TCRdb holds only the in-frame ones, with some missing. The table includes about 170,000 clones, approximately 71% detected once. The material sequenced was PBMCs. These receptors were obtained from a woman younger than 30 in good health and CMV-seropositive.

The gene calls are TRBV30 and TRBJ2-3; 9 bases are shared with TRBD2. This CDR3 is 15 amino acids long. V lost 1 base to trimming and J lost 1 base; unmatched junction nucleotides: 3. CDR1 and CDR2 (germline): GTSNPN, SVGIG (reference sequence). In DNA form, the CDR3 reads TGTGCCTGGAGTGGGCGGGGGGGACGCACAGATACGCAGTATTTT. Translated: CAWSGRGGRTDTQYF.

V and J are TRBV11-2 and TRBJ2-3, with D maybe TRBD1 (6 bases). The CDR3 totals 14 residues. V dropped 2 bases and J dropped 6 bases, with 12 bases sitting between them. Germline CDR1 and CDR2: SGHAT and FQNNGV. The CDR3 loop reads CASSLSGEGDTQYF. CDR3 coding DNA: TGTGCCAGCAGCTTATCAGGGGAAGGGGATACGCAGTATTTT.

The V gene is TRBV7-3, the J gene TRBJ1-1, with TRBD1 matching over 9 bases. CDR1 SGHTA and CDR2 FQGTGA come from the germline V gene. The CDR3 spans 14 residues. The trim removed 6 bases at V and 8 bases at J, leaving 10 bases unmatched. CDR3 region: CASRPTGGAEEAFF. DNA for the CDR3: TGTGCCAGCAGACCCACAGGGGGCGCCGAAGAAGCTTTCTTT.

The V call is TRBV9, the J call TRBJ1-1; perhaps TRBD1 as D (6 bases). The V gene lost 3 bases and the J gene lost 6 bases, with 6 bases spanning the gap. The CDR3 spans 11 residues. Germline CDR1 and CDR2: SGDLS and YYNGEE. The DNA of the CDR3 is TGTGCCAGCAGCGCAGGGGCTGAAGCTTTCTTT. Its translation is CASSAGAEAFF.

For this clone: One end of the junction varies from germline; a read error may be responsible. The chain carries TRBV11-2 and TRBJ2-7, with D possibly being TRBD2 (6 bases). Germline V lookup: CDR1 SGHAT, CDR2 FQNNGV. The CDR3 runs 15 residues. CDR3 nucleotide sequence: TGTGCCAGCAGCTTGAGCGGGTCGAGCTCCTACGGGCAGTACTTC. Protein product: CASSLSGSSSYGQYF. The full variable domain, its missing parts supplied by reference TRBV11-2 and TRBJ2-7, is EAGVAQSPRYKIIEKRQSVAFWCNPISGHATLYWYQQILGQGPKLLIQFQNNGVVDDSQLPKDRFSAERLKGVDSTLKIQPAKLEDSAVYLCASSLSGSSSYGQYFGPGTRLTVT.

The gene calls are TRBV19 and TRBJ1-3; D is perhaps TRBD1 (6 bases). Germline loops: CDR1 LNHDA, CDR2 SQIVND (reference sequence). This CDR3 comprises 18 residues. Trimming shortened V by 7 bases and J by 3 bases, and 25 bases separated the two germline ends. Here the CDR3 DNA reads TGTGCCAGTATGGGTGAGGATCCCGGGACACCGTTTGGAAACACCATATATTTT. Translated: CASMGEDPGTPFGNTIYF.

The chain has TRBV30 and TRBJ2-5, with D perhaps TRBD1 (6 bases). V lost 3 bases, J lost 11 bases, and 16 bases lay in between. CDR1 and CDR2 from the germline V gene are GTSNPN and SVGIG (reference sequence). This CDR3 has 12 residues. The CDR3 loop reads CAWRRDTDQQYF. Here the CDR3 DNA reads TGTGCCTGGAGGAGGGACACGGATCAGCAGTACTTC.

Here the CDR3 DNA reads TGTGCCAGCAGCTTCGGGCAGGGTAGCAATCAGCCCCAGCATTTT. It codes for CASSFGQGSNQPQHF. The chain carries TRBV5-6 and TRBJ1-5, with D possibly being TRBD1 (5 bases). Germline CDR1 reads SGHDT; CDR2 reads YYEEEE. The germline V and J ends were trimmed by 2 bases and 0 bases, with 9 bases remaining between them. This CDR3 is built from 15 residues.

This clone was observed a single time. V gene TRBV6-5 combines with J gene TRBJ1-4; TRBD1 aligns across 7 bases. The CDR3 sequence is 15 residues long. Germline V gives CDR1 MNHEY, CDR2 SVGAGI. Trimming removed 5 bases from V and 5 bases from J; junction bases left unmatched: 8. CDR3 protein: CASSPQGGANEKLFF. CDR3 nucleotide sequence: TGTGCCAGCAGTCCCCAGGGGGGCGCCAATGAAAAACTGTTTTTT.

The CDR3 reads CASRRNRVSDTEAFF. In DNA form, the CDR3 reads TGTGCCAGCAGGCGTAACAGGGTTTCCGACACTGAAGCTTTCTTT. V is TRBV7-9 and J is TRBJ1-1; D is perhaps TRBD1 (6 bases). The CDR3 loop spans 15 amino acids. Looked up from germline, CDR1 is SEHNR and CDR2 is FQNEAQ (reference sequence). The germline V and J ends were trimmed by 6 bases and 3 bases, with 17 bases remaining between them.

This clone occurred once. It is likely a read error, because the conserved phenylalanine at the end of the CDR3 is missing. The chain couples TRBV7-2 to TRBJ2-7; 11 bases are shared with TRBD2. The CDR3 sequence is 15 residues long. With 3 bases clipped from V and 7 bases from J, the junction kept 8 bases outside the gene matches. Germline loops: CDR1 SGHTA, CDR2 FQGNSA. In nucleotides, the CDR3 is TGTGCCAGCAGCTTTAGCGGGGGGGCCGGGGAAGAGCAGTACCTC. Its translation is CASSFSGGAGEEQYL.

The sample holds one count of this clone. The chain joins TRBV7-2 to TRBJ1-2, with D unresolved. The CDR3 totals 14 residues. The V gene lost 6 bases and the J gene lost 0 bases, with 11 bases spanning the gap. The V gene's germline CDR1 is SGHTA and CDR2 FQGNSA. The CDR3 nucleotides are TGTGCCAGCAGTCTAGATGCAGCTAACTATGGCTACACCTTC. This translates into CASSLDAANYGYTF.

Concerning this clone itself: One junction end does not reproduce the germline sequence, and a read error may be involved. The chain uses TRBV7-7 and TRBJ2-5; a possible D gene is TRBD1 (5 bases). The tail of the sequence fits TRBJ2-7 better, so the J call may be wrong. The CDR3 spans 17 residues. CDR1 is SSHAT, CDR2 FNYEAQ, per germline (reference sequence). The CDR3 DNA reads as TGTGCTAGCAGCACCCCCGCGAACAGGATCTTTTGGGGCGAGCAGTACTTC. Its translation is CASSTPANRIFWGEQYF.

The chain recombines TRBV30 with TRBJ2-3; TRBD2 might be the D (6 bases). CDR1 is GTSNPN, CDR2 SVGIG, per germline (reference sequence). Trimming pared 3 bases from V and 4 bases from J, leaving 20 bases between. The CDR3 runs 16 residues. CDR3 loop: CAWRTGEQIGPDTQYF. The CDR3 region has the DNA TGTGCCTGGAGGACGGGAGAGCAAATCGGCCCAGATACGCAGTATTTT.

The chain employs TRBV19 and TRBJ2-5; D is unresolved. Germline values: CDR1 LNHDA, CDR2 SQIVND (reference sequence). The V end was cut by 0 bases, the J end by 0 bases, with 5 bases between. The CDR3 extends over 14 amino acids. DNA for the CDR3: TGTGCCAGTAGTATAGACAAATACCAAGAGACCCAGTACTTC. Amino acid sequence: CASSIDKYQETQYF.

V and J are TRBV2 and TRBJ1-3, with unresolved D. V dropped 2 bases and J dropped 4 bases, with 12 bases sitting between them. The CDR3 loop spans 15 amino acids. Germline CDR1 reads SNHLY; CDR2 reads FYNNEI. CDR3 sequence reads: CASSERQAPGNTIYF. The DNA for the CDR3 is TGTGCCAGCAGTGAACGCCAGGCTCCAGGAAACACCATATATTTT.

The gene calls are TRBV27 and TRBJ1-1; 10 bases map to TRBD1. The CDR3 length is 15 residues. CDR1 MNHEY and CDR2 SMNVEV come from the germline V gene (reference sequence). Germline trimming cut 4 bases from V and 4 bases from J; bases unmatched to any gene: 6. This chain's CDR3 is CASSSTGGFSTEAFF. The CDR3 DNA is TGTGCCAGCAGTTCGACAGGGGGCTTTAGCACTGAAGCTTTCTTT.

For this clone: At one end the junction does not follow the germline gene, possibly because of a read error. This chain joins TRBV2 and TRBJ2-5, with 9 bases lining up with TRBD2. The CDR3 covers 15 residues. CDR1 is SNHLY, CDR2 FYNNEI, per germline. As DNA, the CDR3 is TGTGCTAGCGGGAAACAAGCGGGGGGCCAAGGGACCCAGTACTTC. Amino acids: CASGKQAGGQGTQYF. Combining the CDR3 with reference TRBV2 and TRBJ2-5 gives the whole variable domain EPEVTQTPSHQVTQMGQEVILRCVPISNHLYFYWYRQILGQKVEFLVSFYNNEISEKSEIFDDQFSVERPDGSNFTLKIRSTKLEDSAMYFCASGKQAGGQGTQYFGPGTRLLVL.

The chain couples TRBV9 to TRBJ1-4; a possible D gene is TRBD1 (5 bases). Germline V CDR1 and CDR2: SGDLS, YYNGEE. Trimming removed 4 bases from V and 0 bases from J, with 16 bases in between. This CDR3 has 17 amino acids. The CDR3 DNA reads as TGTGCCAGCAGCCAAGGACAAGGCTCTGCAACTAATGAAAAACTGTTTTTT. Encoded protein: CASSQGQGSATNEKLFF.

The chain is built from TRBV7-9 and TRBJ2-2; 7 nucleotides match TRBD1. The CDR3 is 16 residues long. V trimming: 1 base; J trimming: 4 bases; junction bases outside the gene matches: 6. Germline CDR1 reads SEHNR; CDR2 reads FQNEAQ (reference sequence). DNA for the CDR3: TGTGCCAGCAGCTTAGGAGGGGGCCGGGTCACCGGGGAGCTGTTTTTT. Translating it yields CASSLGGGRVTGELFF.

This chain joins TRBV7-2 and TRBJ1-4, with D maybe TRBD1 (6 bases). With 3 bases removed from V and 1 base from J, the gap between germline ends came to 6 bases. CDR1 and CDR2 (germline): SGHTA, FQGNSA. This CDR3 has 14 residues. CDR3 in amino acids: CASSLDRTNEKLFF. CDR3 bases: TGTGCCAGCAGCTTGGACAGAACTAATGAAAAACTGTTTTTT.

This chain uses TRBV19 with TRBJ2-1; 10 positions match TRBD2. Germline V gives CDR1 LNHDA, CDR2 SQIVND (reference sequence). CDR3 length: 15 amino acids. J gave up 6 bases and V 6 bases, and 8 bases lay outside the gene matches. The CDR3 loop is CASRQAGGPPNEQFF. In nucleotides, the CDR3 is TGTGCCAGTAGGCAAGCGGGGGGGCCCCCCAATGAGCAGTTCTTC.

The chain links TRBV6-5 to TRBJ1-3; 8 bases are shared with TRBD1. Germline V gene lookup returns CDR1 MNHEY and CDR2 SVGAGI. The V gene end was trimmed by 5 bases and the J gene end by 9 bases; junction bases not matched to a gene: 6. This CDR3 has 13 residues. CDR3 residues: CASSPGTGGTIYF. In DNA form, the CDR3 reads TGTGCCAGCAGTCCGGGGACAGGAGGCACCATATATTTT.

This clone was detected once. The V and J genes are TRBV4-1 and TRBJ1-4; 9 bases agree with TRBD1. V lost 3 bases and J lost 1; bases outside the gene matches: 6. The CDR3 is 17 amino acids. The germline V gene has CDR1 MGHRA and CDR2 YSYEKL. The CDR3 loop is CASSHKTGGLTNEKLFF. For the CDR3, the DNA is TGCGCCAGCAGCCATAAGACAGGGGGGTTAACTAATGAAAAACTGTTTTTT.

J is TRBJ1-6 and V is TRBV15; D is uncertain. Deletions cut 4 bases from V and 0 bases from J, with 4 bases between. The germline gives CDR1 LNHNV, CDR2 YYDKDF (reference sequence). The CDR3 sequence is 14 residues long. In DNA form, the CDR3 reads TGTGCCACCAGCACTAGCTCCTATAATTCACCCCTCCACTTT. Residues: CATSTSSYNSPLHF.

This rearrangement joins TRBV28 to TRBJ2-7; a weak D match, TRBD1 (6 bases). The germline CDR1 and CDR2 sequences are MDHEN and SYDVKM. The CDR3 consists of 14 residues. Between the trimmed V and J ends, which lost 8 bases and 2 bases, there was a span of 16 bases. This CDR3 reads CASGPGGIPYEQYF. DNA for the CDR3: TGTGCCAGCGGACCTGGGGGCATCCCCTACGAGCAGTACTTC.

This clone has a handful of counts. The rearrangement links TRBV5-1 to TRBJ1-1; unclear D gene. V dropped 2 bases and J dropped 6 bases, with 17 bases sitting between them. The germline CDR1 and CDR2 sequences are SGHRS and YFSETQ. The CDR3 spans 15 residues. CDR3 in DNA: TGCGCCAGCAGCTTTAGACCTAGGCCCGACGCTGAAGCTTTCTTT. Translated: CASSFRPRPDAEAFF.

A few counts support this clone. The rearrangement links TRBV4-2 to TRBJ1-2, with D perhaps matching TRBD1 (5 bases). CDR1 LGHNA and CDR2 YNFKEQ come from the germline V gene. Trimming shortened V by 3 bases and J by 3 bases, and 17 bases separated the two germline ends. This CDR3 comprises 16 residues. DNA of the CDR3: TGTGCCAGCAGCCACCTAAGCCTTGGAGGGGACTATGGCTACACCTTC. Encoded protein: CASSHLSLGGDYGYTF.